One sample yielded the 25 T cell receptor beta chains listed below, sequenced in a study of cytomegalovirus exposure and HLA in healthy donors. It was with 60 Vbeta and 13 Jbeta primers that the PCR ran. The protocol was immunoSEQ multiplex PCR, while the TCRdb copy is restricted to in-frame clones and leaves out a portion. The sample includes approximately 110,000 clones, over 60% of them seen just once. What was sequenced was PBMCs. Source of these receptors: a woman between 40 and 50 years old in good health and CMV-seropositive.

This clone has a single count. The V and J genes are TRBV10-3 and TRBJ2-7, with TRBD1 identical over 8 bases. This CDR3 region has 15 residues. Per the germline V gene, CDR1 is ENHRY and CDR2 is SYGVKD. V shed 1 base, J shed 4 bases, and the junction held 6 bases outside the gene matches. Here the CDR3 reads CAISEFGQGSYEQYF. Written as DNA, the CDR3 is TGTGCCATCAGTGAGTTCGGACAGGGTTCGTACGAGCAGTACTTC.

The chain carries TRBV11-1 and TRBJ1-1, with D unclear. Trimming shortened V by 4 bases and J by 7 bases, and 10 bases separated the two germline ends. CDR1 is SGHAT and CDR2 is FQDESV in the germline V gene (reference sequence). The CDR3 length is 12 residues. The CDR3 here is CASSSRSVEAFF. Written as DNA, the CDR3 is TGTGCCAGCAGCTCAAGATCGGTTGAAGCTTTCTTT.

The chain carries TRBV4-3 and TRBJ2-3; 9 bases fit TRBD1. The trim removed 2 bases at V and 9 bases at J, leaving 6 bases unmatched. This CDR3 has 14 residues. The germline gives CDR1 LGHNA, CDR2 YSLEER. Here the CDR3 DNA reads TGCGCCAGCAGCCAATCCCGGGACAGGGTCACGCAGTATTTT. Encoded protein: CASSQSRDRVTQYF.

A few counts support this clone. The V gene is TRBV2, the J gene TRBJ2-1; 8 nucleotides match TRBD1. V lost 2 bases, J lost 14 bases, and 5 bases stayed unmatched. Germline V gene sequence: CDR1 SNHLY, CDR2 FYNNEI. This CDR3 is 12 amino acids long. The chain's CDR3 is CASSESRGPKFF. The CDR3 region has the DNA TGTGCCAGCAGTGAATCCAGGGGGCCGAAGTTCTTC.

This chain connects TRBV4-3 to TRBJ2-5, with a tentative D call TRBD2 (6 bases). Germline CDR1 reads LGHNA; CDR2 reads YSLEER. This CDR3 spans 16 amino acids. V was pared by 1 base and J by 4 bases, with 16 bases between. For the CDR3, the DNA is TGCGCCAGCAGCCAAGTTTGGGGGACTGGTTCAGAGACCCAGTACTTC. It yields the protein CASSQVWGTGSETQYF.

V is TRBV7-2 and J is TRBJ2-7; D uncertain. From germline, CDR1 is SGHTA and CDR2 FQGNSA. The V end lost 7 bases, the J end lost 2 bases, and 15 bases lay between the germline ends. The CDR3 loop spans 14 amino acids. The CDR3 protein is CASTIDWRAYEQYF. The CDR3 nucleotides are TGTGCCAGCACGATCGACTGGAGAGCCTACGAGCAGTACTTC. The full variable domain, in which reference TRBV7-2 and TRBJ2-7 provide the parts outside the CDR3, is GAGVSQSPSNKVTEKGKDVELRCDPISGHTALYWYRQSLGQGLEFLIYFQGNSAPDKSGLPSDRFSAERTGGSVSTLTIQRTQQEDSAVYLCASTIDWRAYEQYFGPGTRLTVT.

The gene calls are TRBV27 and TRBJ1-6, with D perhaps matching TRBD1 (6 bases). The CDR3 runs to 14 residues. The germline V and J ends were trimmed by 6 bases and 4 bases, with 10 bases remaining between them. Germline CDR1 is MNHEY and CDR2 is SMNVEV (reference sequence). CDR3 amino acids: CASSPDRYNSPLHF. The CDR3, as DNA: TGTGCCAGCAGCCCGGACAGATATAATTCACCCCTCCACTTT.

This sequence joins TRBV5-1 and TRBJ1-1; D possibly corresponds to TRBD1 (5 bases). Germline assignment: CDR1 SGHRS and CDR2 YFSETQ. With 4 bases removed from V and 3 bases from J, the gap between germline ends came to 13 bases. The CDR3 runs 14 residues. The DNA for the CDR3 is TGCGCCAGCAGCCTCCTGACCAGGGACACTGAAGCTTTCTTT. It yields the protein CASSLLTRDTEAFF.

This sequence joins TRBV19 and TRBJ2-3, with a possible D match to TRBD2 (6 bases). This CDR3 is 15 amino acids long. V shed 8 bases and J shed 0 bases, with 15 bases lying between them. CDR1 is LNHDA, CDR2 SQIVND, per germline (reference sequence). The CDR3 is CASQTLAVSTDTQYF. As DNA, the CDR3 is TGTGCCAGTCAGACCTTAGCGGTTAGCACAGATACGCAGTATTTT.

The chain has TRBV6-1 and TRBJ1-1, with TRBD1 as a possible D gene (6 bases). This CDR3 is 13 amino acids long. Per germline, CDR1 MNHNS and CDR2 SASEGT. V was shortened by 3 bases and J by 4 bases, with 9 bases between the two germline ends. In nucleotides, the CDR3 is TGTGCCAGCAGTGAGGGGGCCCTCACTGAAGCTTTCTTT. This translates into CASSEGALTEAFF.

This sequence joins TRBV5-4 and TRBJ1-2; 10 bases are a match to TRBD1. Losses at the gene ends were 0 bases for V and 8 bases for J; bases not matched to a gene: 4. The CDR3 runs 14 residues. CDR1 and CDR2 from the germline V gene are SGHNT and YYREEE (reference sequence). Written as DNA, the CDR3 is TGTGCCAGCAGCTTGGGACAGGGGGCTCGGGGCTACACCTTC. Its translation: CASSLGQGARGYTF.

The V call is TRBV11-3, the J call TRBJ2-5; D is unresolved. This CDR3 comprises 13 residues. Looked up from germline, CDR1 is SGHNT and CDR2 is YENEEA. V gave up 1 base and J gave up 2 bases, with 5 bases separating them. The CDR3: CASSLAQQETQYF. The DNA of the CDR3 is TGTGCCAGCAGCTTAGCACAGCAAGAGACCCAGTACTTC.

The chain combines TRBV15 with TRBJ2-3; D uncertain. CDR3 size: 13 residues. Trimming shortened V by 5 bases and J by 4 bases, and 10 bases separated the two germline ends. Germline values: CDR1 LNHNV, CDR2 YYDKDF (reference sequence). CDR3 bases: TGTGCCACCAGCTACCAGCTAGCAGATACGCAGTATTTT. Translated, it gives CATSYQLADTQYF.

V gene TRBV7-9 combines with J gene TRBJ2-5, with 12 bases fitting TRBD1. V lost 4 bases to trimming and J lost 5 bases; unmatched junction nucleotides: 8. CDR3 size: 16 residues. Germline CDR1 reads SEHNR; CDR2 reads FQNEAQ (reference sequence). CDR3 bases: TGTGCCAGCAGCTCATGGGACAGGGGGCGTGGGGAGACCCAGTACTTC. It codes for CASSSWDRGRGETQYF.

The CDR3 reads CASSWVGDQPQHF. DNA of the CDR3: TGTGCCAGCAGTTGGGTAGGGGATCAGCCCCAGCATTTT. The chain couples TRBV2 to TRBJ1-5; possible D gene TRBD1, 5 bases. V lost 5 bases and J lost 5, with 10 bases in between. Germline V gene data show CDR1 as SNHLY and CDR2 as FYNNEI. The CDR3 totals 13 residues.

The chain has TRBV4-3 and TRBJ2-7; 11 bases line up with TRBD2. Losses at the gene ends were 0 bases for V and 2 bases for J; bases not matched to a gene: 6. The CDR3 runs to 17 residues. CDR1 and CDR2 (germline): LGHNA, YSLEER. The chain's CDR3 is CASSQDLSSGGAYEQYF. The CDR3 region has the DNA TGCGCCAGCAGCCAAGATCTGAGTAGCGGGGGGGCCTACGAGCAGTACTTC.

This chain uses TRBV6-1 with TRBJ2-7; TRBD1 agrees at 9 bases. Germline lookup yields CDR1 MNHNS and CDR2 SASEGT. The CDR3 runs to 13 residues. V dropped 8 bases and J dropped 3; count of bases not matched to a gene: 5. CDR3 sequence: CASQGTGHYEQYF. The DNA for the CDR3 is TGTGCCAGCCAAGGGACAGGGCACTACGAGCAGTACTTC.

The gene calls are TRBV5-6 and TRBJ2-7; maybe TRBD1 (5 bases). The CDR3 runs 14 residues. CDR1 and CDR2 (germline): SGHDT, YYEEEE. The ends were cut back, 4 bases at V and 7 bases at J, with 18 bases in the middle. CDR3 loop: CASSPGQETGEQYF. DNA for the CDR3: TGTGCCAGCAGCCCAGGGCAGGAGACTGGGGAGCAGTACTTC.

The genes are TRBV6-5 and TRBJ1-2; TRBD1 might be the D (5 bases). CDR1 is MNHEY and CDR2 is SVGAGI in the germline V gene. Trimming pared 2 bases from V and 4 bases from J, leaving 11 bases between. This CDR3 is built from 14 residues. The CDR3 is CASSYGAVGYGYTF. DNA for the CDR3: TGTGCCAGCAGTTACGGGGCCGTCGGCTATGGCTACACCTTC.

The chain has TRBV5-4 and TRBJ1-2, with 7 nucleotides matching TRBD1. The CDR3 length is 13 residues. Trimming removed 3 bases from V and 2 bases from J; junction bases left unmatched: 1. Germline V gene data show CDR1 as SGHNT and CDR2 as YYREEE (reference sequence). CDR3 amino acids: CASSSTGNYGYTF. CDR3 nucleotide sequence: TGTGCCAGCAGCTCGACAGGGAACTATGGCTACACCTTC.

This chain links TRBV2 with TRBJ2-2; possibly TRBD2 for D (7 bases). CDR3 length: 17 residues. Germline CDR1 SNHLY, CDR2 FYNNEI. Trimming took off 8 bases at V and 0 bases at J, with 19 bases between the two ends. The CDR3, as DNA: TGTGCCAGCCGGCGGGGGCGGGGGCCCTCGAACACCGGGGAGCTGTTTTTT. Translated: CASRRGRGPSNTGELFF.

The V and J genes are TRBV7-2 and TRBJ2-5; 9 nucleotides align to TRBD1. The trim removed 4 bases at V and 4 bases at J, leaving 10 bases unmatched. The V gene's germline CDR1 is SGHTA and CDR2 FQGNSA. CDR3 size: 16 residues. The CDR3 DNA reads as TGTGCCAGCAGCTCCTCCGGACAGGGGCTGACAGAGACCCAGTACTTC. It specifies CASSSSGQGLTETQYF.

The chain employs TRBV5-6 and TRBJ1-2; tentative D call: TRBD1 (5 bases). V was pared by 4 bases and J by 10 bases, with 17 bases between. The CDR3 covers 13 residues. Germline CDR1 and CDR2: SGHDT and YYEEEE. CDR3 nucleotides: TGTGCCAGCAGCGTTTCGCCACAGGCCACCTACACCTTC. This encodes CASSVSPQATYTF.

The chain's CDR3 is CASSHGQGAFPTQYF. Here the CDR3 DNA reads TGTGCCAGCAGCCACGGACAGGGGGCTTTCCCTACGCAGTATTTT. The rearrangement links TRBV14 to TRBJ2-3; 11 nucleotides match TRBD1. CDR1 is SGHDN, CDR2 FVKESK, per germline. V lost 3 bases to trimming and J lost 8 bases; unmatched junction nucleotides: 7. The CDR3 runs 15 residues.

V gene TRBV15 combines with J gene TRBJ2-5, with TRBD2 matching 7 bases. Looked up from germline, CDR1 is LNHNV and CDR2 is YYDKDF (reference sequence). CDR3 length: 13 residues. Unmatched junction bases numbered 2, after V lost 2 bases and J lost 5 bases. In DNA, the CDR3 is TGTGCCACCAGCAGAAACGGGGGGGAGACCCAGTACTTC. Encoded protein: CATSRNGGETQYF.